This T cell receptor beta chain was retrieved from a study of technical replicates of blood from four donors. CDR1 SGDLS and CDR2 YYNGEE come from the germline V gene. Germline trimming cut 4 bases from V and 1 base from J; bases unmatched to any gene: 4. The CDR3 sequence is 15 residues long. TCRdb's table, derived via immunoSEQ multiplex PCR, lists solely in-frame clones and lacks some. The sample carries fewer than 90,000 clones, approximately 91% recorded once. The sample comprised T cells isolated from PBMCs. J is TRBJ2-3 and V is TRBV9, with 9 bases that match TRBD2. The TCR comes from a human donor in good health. This chain's CDR3 is CASSSRLAGTDTQYF. Here the CDR3 DNA reads TGTGCCAGCAGCTCTCGACTAGCGGGCACAGATACGCAGTATTTT.